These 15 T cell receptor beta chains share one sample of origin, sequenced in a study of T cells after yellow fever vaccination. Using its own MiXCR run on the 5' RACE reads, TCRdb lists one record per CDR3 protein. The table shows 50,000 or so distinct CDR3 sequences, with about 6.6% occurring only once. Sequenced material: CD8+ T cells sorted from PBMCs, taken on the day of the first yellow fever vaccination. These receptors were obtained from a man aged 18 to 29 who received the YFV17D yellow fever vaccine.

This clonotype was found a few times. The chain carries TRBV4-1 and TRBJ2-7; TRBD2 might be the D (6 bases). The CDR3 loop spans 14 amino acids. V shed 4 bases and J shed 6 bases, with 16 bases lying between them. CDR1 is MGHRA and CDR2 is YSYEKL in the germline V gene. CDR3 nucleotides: TGCGCCAGCAGCCCTGCGGGGATTTTAGGCGAGCAGTACTTC. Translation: CASSPAGILGEQYF.

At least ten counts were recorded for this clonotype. DNA for the CDR3: TGTGCCAGCAGACAACAGGGCTACACCGGGGAGCTGTTTTTT. Protein sequence: CASRQQGYTGELFF. This chain uses TRBV6-4 with TRBJ2-2; weak D call: TRBD1 (6 bases). CDR1 and CDR2 (germline): MRHNA, SNTAGT. Trimming took off 6 bases at V and 3 bases at J, with 11 bases between the two ends. The CDR3 length is 14 residues.

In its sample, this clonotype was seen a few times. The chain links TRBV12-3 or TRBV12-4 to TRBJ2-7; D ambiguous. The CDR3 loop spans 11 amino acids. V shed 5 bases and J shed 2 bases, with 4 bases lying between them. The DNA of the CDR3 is TGTGCCAGCAGTGCCACCTACGAGCAGTACTTC. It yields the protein CASSATYEQYF.

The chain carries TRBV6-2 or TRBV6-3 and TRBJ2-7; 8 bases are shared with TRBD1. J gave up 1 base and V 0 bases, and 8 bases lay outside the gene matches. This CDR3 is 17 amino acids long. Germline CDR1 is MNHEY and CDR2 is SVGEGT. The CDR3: CASSYSGRGLFSYEQYF. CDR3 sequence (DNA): TGTGCCAGCAGTTACTCGGGCAGGGGGCTGTTTTCCTACGAGCAGTACTTC.

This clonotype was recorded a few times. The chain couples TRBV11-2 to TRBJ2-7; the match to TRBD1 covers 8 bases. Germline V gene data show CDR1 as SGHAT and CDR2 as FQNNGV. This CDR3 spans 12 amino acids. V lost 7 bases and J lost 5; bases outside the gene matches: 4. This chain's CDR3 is CASTLTGDEQYF. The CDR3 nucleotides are TGTGCCAGCACTTTGACAGGGGACGAGCAGTACTTC.

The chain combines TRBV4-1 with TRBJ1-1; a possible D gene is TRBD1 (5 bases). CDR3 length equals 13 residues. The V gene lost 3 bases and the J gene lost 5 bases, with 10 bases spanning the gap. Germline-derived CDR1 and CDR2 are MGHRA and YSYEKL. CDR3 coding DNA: TGCGCCAGCAGCCACGGGGGTGGAACTGAAGCTTTCTTT. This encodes CASSHGGGTEAFF.

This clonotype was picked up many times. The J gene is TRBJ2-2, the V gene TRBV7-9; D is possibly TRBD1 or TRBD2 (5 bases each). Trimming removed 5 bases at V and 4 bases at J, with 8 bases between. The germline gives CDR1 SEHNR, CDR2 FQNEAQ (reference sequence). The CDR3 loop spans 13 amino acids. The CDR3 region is CASSPGRTGELFF. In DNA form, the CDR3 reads TGTGCCAGCAGCCCGGGGCGCACCGGGGAGCTGTTTTTT.

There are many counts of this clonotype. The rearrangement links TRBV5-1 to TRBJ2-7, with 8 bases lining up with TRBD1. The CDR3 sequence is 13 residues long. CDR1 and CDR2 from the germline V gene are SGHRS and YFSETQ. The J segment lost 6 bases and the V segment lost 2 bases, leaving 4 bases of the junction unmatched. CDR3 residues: CASSFGQGSEQYF. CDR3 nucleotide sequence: TGCGCCAGCAGCTTTGGACAGGGCAGCGAGCAGTACTTC.

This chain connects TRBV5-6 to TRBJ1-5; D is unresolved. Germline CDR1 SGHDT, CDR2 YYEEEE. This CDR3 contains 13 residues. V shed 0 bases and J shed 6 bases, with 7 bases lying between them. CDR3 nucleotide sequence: TGTGCCAGCAGCTTGGGCCTCGGTCAGCCCCAGCATTTT. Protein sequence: CASSLGLGQPQHF.

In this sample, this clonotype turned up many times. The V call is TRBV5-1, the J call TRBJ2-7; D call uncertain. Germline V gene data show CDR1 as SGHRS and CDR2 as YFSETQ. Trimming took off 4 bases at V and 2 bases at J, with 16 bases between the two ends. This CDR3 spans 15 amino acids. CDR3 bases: TGCGCCAGCAGCAATCAAGTGGGCAAACCCTACGAGCAGTACTTC. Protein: CASSNQVGKPYEQYF.

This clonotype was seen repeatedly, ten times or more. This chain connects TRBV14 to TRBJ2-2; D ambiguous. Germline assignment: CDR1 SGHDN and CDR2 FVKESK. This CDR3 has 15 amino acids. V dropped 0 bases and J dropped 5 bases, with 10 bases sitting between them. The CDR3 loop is CASSQESAVTGELFF. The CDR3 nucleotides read TGTGCCAGCAGCCAAGAGTCGGCAGTTACCGGGGAGCTGTTTTTT.

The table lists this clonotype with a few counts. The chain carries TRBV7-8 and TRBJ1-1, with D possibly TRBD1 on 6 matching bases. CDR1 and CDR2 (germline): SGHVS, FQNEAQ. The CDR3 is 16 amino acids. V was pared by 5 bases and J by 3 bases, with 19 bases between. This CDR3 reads CASSPVQGLMYTEAFF. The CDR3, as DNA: TGTGCCAGCAGCCCAGTACAGGGTCTCATGTACACTGAAGCTTTCTTT.

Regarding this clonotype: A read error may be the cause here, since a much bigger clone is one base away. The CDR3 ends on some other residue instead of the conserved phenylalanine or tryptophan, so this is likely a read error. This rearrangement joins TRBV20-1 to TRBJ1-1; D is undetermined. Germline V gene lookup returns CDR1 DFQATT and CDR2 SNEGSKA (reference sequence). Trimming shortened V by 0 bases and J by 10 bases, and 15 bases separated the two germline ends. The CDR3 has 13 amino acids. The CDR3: CSARDMDLPRAFL. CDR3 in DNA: TGCAGTGCTAGAGATATGGACCTTCCTCGAGCTTTCCTT.

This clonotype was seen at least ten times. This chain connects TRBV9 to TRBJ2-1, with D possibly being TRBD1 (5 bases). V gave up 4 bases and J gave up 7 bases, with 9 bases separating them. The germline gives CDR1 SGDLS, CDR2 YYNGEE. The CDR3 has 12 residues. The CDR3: CASSPRENEQFF. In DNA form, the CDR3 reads TGTGCCAGCAGCCCCAGGGAAAATGAGCAGTTCTTC.

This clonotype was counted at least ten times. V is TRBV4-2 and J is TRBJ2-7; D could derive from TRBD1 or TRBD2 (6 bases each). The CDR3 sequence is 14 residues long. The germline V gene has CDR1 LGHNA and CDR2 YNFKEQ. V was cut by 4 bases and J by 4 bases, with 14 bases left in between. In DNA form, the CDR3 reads TGTGCCAGCAGCCCCCCCGGGGGACATTACGAGCAGTACTTC. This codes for CASSPPGGHYEQYF.